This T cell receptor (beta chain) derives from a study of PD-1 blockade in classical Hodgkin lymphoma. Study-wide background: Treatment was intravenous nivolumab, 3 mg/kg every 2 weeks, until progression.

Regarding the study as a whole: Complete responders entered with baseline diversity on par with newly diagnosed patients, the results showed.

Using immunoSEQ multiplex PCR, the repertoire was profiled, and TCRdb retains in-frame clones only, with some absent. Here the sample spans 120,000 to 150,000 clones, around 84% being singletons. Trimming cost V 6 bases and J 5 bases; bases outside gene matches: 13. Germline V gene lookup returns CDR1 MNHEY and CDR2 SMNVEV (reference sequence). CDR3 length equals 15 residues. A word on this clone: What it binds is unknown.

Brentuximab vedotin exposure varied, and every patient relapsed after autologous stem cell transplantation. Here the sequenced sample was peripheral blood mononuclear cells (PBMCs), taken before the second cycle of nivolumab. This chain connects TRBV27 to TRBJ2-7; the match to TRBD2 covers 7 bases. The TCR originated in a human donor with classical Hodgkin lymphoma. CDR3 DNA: TGTGCCAGCAGGGGGGTCAGGCGGGAGCGGGACGAGCAGTACTTC. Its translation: CASRGVRRERDEQYF.